This T cell receptor beta chain emerged from a study of blood T cells in healthy people across ages. A sample-barcoded 5' primer and a J-beta primer mix were used in a second PCR of roughly 6 to 11 cycles. TCRdb analysed the 5' RACE reads with MiXCR anew, one entry per CDR3 protein. This table has around 1,000,000 distinct CDR3 sequences, 30% to 40% appearing once. Total RNA, at least 5 micrograms per sample, came from PBMCs. The TCR sequence derives from a man younger than 35 in good health. Sequencing was performed on blood.

CDR3 sequence (DNA): TGCGCCAGCAGACAGACGTCTGGAAACACCATATATTTT. Encoded protein: CASRQTSGNTIYF. This chain uses TRBV4-1 with TRBJ1-3; D is undetermined. The CDR3 is 13 residues long. Trimming removed 6 bases at V and 1 base at J, with 7 bases between. Per germline, CDR1 MGHRA and CDR2 YSYEKL.